Each of the 8 T cell receptor beta chains below was sequenced from the same sample in a study of shared clonotypes between healthy human individuals. Here immunoSEQ multiplex PCR was the method, and the copy in TCRdb shows in-frame clones only, minus some. Found here are 400,000 to 500,000 clones, 76% of them singletons; the top ten hold 13%. Sequencing used PBMCs. The receptor source for this set is a woman between 40 and 50 years old in good health. Some clones in this sample may be carry-over from other donors' samples.

CDR3 bases: TGTGCCAGCAGTTACTCAACCCAGATGAACACTGAAGCTTTCTTT. Translated: CASSYSTQMNTEAFF. The gene calls are TRBV6-6 and TRBJ1-1, with D hard to call. In germline, CDR1 is MNHNY, CDR2 SVGAGI (reference sequence). The CDR3 is 15 residues long. With 0 bases removed from V and 0 bases from J, the gap between germline ends came to 8 bases.

V and J are TRBV10-2 and TRBJ1-5; TRBD1 agrees at 7 bases. This CDR3 has 14 residues. Trimming took 6 bases from V and 1 from J; bases not matched to a gene: 3. Germline CDR1 is WSHSY and CDR2 is SAAADI. The CDR3 nucleotides are TGCGCCAGCAGGGAGGGGGCAAGCAATCAGCCCCAGCATTTT. Amino acids: CASREGASNQPQHF.

The J gene is TRBJ1-5, the V gene TRBV6-6, with TRBD1 identical over 9 bases. CDR1 is MNHNY, CDR2 SVGAGI, per germline (reference sequence). V trimming: 6 bases; J trimming: 5 bases; junction bases outside the gene matches: 8. The CDR3 runs 15 residues. DNA for the CDR3: TGTGCCAGCAGCTCCACAGGGGGCAGGGATCAGCCCCAGCATTTT. Translated, it gives CASSSTGGRDQPQHF.

The gene calls are TRBV9 and TRBJ2-7, with 8 positions matching TRBD2. The junction had 9 bases not matched to a gene; V was cut back by 8 bases and J by 2 bases. This CDR3 has 14 residues. CDR1 and CDR2 from the germline V gene are SGDLS and YYNGEE. CDR3 residues: CASARGTRAYEQYF. For the CDR3, the DNA is TGTGCCAGTGCGCGGGGGACTAGAGCCTACGAGCAGTACTTC.

J is TRBJ2-1 and V is TRBV5-4; TRBD1 or TRBD2 may be the D gene (5 bases each). Germline V CDR1 and CDR2: SGHNT, YYREEE (reference sequence). V lost 4 bases and J lost 5, with 16 bases in between. CDR3 length equals 15 residues. This CDR3 reads CASSDFRGLNNEQFF. The CDR3 DNA sequence: TGTGCCAGCAGCGATTTCCGGGGCCTAAACAATGAGCAGTTCTTC.

This clone came up a few times. The rearrangement uses TRBV2 and TRBJ2-1; D perhaps matches TRBD1 (5 bases). Germline V gene sequence: CDR1 SNHLY, CDR2 FYNNEI. This CDR3 spans 16 amino acids. Trimming cost V 2 bases and J 4 bases, with 15 bases left between them. The CDR3 spells CASSEWGLSLYNEQFF. The CDR3 DNA is TGTGCCAGCAGTGAATGGGGCCTTTCCCTTTACAATGAGCAGTTCTTC.

The chain recombines TRBV28 with TRBJ2-7; TRBD1 matches at 8 bases. Germline-derived CDR1 and CDR2 are MDHEN and SYDVKM. The CDR3 is 15 amino acids. V trimming: 5 bases; J trimming: 5 bases; junction bases outside the gene matches: 11. In DNA form, the CDR3 reads TGTGCCAGCAGTCCTATCGGGACAGGCCCCCACGAGCAGTACTTC. Translated, it gives CASSPIGTGPHEQYF.

The chain carries TRBV4-1 and TRBJ2-5; no clear D. V gave up 5 bases and J gave up 5 bases, with 12 bases separating them. The V gene's germline CDR1 is MGHRA and CDR2 YSYEKL. The CDR3 consists of 13 residues. As DNA, the CDR3 is TGCGCCAGCAGCTTAGCCTTGGTCGAGACCCAGTACTTC. Translation gives CASSLALVETQYF.